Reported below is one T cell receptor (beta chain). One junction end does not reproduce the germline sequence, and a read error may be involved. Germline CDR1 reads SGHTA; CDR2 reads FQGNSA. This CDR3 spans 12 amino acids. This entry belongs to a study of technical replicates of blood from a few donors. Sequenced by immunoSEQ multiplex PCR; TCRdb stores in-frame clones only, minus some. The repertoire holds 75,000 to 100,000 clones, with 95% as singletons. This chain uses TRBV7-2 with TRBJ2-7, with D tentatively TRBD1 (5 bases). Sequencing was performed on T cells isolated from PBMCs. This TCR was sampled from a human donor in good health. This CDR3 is CASSNRDRPLAF. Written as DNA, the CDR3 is TGTGCCAGCAGCAACAGAGACAGACCTCTGGCCTTC.